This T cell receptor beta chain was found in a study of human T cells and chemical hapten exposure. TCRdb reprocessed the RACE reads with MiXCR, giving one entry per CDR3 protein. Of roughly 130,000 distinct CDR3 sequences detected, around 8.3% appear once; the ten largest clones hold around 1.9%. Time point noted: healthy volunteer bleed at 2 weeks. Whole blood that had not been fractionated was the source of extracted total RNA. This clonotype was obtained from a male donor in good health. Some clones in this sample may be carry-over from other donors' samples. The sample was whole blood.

The CDR3 DNA reads as TGTGCCAGCAGCACCCAGCCTGGTTTCTCTGGAAACACCATATATTTT. Protein sequence: CASSTQPGFSGNTIYF. This sequence joins TRBV6-6 and TRBJ1-3; D is unresolved. The V gene lost 6 bases and the J gene lost 0 bases, with 15 bases spanning the gap. This CDR3 contains 16 residues. Germline CDR1 MNHNY, CDR2 SVGAGI (reference sequence).